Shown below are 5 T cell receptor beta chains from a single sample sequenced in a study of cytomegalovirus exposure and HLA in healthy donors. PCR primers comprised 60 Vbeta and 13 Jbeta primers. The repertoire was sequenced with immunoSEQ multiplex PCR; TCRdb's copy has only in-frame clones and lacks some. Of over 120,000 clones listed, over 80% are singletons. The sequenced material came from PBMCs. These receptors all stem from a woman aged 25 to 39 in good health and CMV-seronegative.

In DNA form, the CDR3 reads TGTGCCAGTAGCAGATCTCCGGGACAGGGGCGGCCCCAGCATTTT. Protein sequence: CASSRSPGQGRPQHF. This chain links TRBV19 with TRBJ1-5; TRBD1 agrees at 10 bases. Trimming at V came to 6 bases and at J to 9 bases, leaving 11 bases not matched to a gene. Germline loops: CDR1 LNHDA, CDR2 SQIVND (reference sequence). The CDR3 spans 15 residues.

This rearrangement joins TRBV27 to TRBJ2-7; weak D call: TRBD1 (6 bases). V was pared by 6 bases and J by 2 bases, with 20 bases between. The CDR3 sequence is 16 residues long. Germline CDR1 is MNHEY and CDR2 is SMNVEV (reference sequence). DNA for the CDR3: TGTGCCAGCAGCCACGCAACAGGGTTGGGGACCTACGAGCAGTACTTC. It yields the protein CASSHATGLGTYEQYF.

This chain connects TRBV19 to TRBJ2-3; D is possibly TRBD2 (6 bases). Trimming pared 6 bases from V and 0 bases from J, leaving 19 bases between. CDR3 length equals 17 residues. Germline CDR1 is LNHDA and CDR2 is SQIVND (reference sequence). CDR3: CASSPPPGLPSTDTQYF. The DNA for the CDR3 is TGTGCCAGTAGCCCCCCCCCGGGACTCCCTAGCACAGATACGCAGTATTTT.

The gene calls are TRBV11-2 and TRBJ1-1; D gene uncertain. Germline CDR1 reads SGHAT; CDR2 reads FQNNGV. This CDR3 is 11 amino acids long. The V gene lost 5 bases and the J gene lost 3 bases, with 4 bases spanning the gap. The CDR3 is CASSPYTEAFF. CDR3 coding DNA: TGTGCCAGCAGCCCGTACACTGAAGCTTTCTTT.

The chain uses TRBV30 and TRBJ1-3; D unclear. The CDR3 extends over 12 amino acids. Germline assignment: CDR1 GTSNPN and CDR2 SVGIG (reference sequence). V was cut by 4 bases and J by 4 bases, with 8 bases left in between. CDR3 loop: CAWTTEGNTIYF. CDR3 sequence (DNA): TGTGCCTGGACCACCGAGGGAAACACCATATATTTT.